These T cell receptor beta chains were read from a single sample in a study of cytomegalovirus exposure and HLA in healthy donors. Assay: immunoSEQ multiplex PCR; the TCRdb copy retains only in-frame clones and omits some. The data hold over 150,000 clones, with approximately 72% observed a single time. What was sequenced was PBMCs. The receptors were gathered from a man between 45 and 60 years old in good health and CMV-seronegative. CDR3s include the opening cysteine and the closing phenylalanine or tryptophan. D genes are given only for firm matches. Part of the rows lack a size; the others show once, few, many or a class for expanded clones.

>NA|TRBJ1-4|once|TRBV7-2
CASSLMSEGLFF
TGTGCCAGCAGCTTAATGAGTGAGGGACTGTTTTTT
>NA|TRBJ2-1|NA|TRBV5-1
CASSLAPGGESNEQFF
TGCGCCAGCAGCTTGGCCCCGGGGGGCGAGAGCAATGAGCAGTTCTTC
>NA|TRBJ2-3|NA|TRBV28
CASSLVGRVGADTQYF
TGTGCCAGCAGCCTGGTCGGCAGGGTAGGAGCAGATACGCAGTATTTT
>NA|TRBJ2-7|NA|TRBV6-1
CASSEASTYSYEQYF
TGTGCCAGCAGTGAAGCTTCGACATACTCCTACGAGCAGTACTTC
>TRBD1|TRBJ1-1|NA|TRBV10-1
CASSESRTGGGEAFF
TGCGCCAGCAGTGAGTCAAGGACAGGGGGCGGTGAAGCTTTCTTT
>TRBD2|TRBJ2-3|NA|TRBV5-1
CATGSGGAGTDTQYF
TGCGCCACCGGGTCCGGGGGGGCCGGGACAGATACGCAGTATTTT
>NA|TRBJ1-1|NA|TRBV7-3
CASSLTVNREAFF
TGTGCCAGCAGCTTGACAGTAAACCGTGAAGCTTTCTTT
>TRBD1|TRBJ1-2|NA|TRBV7-9
CASSPLGGTGDPTNYGYTF
TGTGCCAGCAGCCCGCTCGGCGGGACAGGGGACCCGACTAACTATGGCTACACCTTC
>NA|TRBJ1-1|NA|TRBV6-5
CASSWGGSNTEAFF
TGTGCCAGCAGTTGGGGGGGGTCGAACACTGAAGCTTTCTTT
>NA|TRBJ1-3|once|TRBV18
CASSPSGQNSGNTIYF
TGTGCCAGCTCACCTTCCGGACAAAACTCTGGAAACACCATATATTTT